This T cell receptor beta chain stems from a study of control samples from healthy donors and cancer patients. TCRdb keeps only in-frame clones here, not all; method: immunoSEQ multiplex PCR. Of around 170,000 clones listed, approximately 90% are singletons. Per the germline V gene, CDR1 is SGHTA and CDR2 is FQGTGA. V was clipped by 2 bases and J by 8 bases; unmatched bases: 5. The CDR3 has 16 residues. In this sample, this clone turned up a few times. Material for sequencing was blood. The origin of this receptor is a young man in good health. The chain recombines TRBV7-3 with TRBJ2-1; 14 bases align to TRBD2. The CDR3 sequence: CASSLAGTSGSYEQFF. CDR3 bases: TGTGCCAGCAGCTTAGCAGGGACTAGCGGGAGTTATGAGCAGTTCTTC.